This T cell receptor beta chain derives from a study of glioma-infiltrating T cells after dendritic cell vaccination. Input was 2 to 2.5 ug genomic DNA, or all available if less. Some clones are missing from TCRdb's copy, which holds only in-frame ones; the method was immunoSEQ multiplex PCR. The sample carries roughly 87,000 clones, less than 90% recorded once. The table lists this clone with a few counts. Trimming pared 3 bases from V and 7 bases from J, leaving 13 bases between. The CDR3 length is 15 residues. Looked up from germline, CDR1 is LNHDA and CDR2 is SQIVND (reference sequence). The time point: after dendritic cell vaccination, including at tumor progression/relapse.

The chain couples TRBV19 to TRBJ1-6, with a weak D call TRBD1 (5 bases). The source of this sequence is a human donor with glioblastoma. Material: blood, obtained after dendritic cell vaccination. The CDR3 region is CASSIRWGENSPLHF. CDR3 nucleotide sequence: TGTGCCAGTAGTATTCGGTGGGGGGAAAATTCACCCCTCCACTTT.